This record covers a single T cell receptor (beta chain). Its antigen is currently unknown. The record originates from a study of monozygotic twins with cystic fibrosis. Notes on the study in general: Age, concordance and disease severity did not associate with shared CDR3 numbers.

The V gene lost 0 bases and the J gene lost 1 base, with 8 bases spanning the gap. Germline V gives CDR1 MNHEY, CDR2 SMNVEV (reference sequence). The CDR3 is made up of 15 amino acids. Assay used: immunoSEQ multiplex PCR; TCRdb lists only in-frame clones, some missing. The table records over 15,000 clones, around 97% of them present only once. This TCR derives from a woman aged 25-40 years with cystic fibrosis. Sequencing used blood. The chain recombines TRBV27 with TRBJ2-3; D unclear. The CDR3 loop is CASSLSWAGTDTQYF. The CDR3 region has the DNA TGTGCCAGCAGTTTATCGTGGGCAGGCACAGATACGCAGTATTTT.